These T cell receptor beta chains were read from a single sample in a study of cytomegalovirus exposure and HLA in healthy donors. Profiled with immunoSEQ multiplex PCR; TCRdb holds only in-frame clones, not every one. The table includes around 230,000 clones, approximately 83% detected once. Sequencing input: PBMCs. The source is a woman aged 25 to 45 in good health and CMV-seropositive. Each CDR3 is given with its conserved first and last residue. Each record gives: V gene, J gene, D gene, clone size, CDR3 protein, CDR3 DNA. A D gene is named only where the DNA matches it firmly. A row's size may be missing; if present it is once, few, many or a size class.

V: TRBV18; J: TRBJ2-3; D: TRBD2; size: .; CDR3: CASSRNMIAGGTDTDTQYF; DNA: TGTGCCAGCTCACGAAACATGATAGCGGGAGGGACCGACACAGATACGCAGTATTTT
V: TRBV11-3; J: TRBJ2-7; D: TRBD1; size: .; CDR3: CASSPRQGTYEQYF; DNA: TGTGCCAGCAGCCCCCGACAGGGCACCTACGAGCAGTACTTC
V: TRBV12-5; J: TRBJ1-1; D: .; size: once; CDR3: CASGLVRGSFVAHMNTEAFF; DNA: TGTGCTAGTGGTTTGGTGAGGGGGTCCTTCGTCGCGCACATGAACACTGAAGCTTTCTTT
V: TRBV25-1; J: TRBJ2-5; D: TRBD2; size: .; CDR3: CATASSGKETQYF; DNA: TGTGCCACCGCCTCTAGCGGGAAAGAGACCCAGTACTTC
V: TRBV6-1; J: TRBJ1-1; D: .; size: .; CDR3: CASSELQDSEAFF; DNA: TGTGCCAGCAGTGAACTCCAGGACTCTGAAGCTTTCTTT
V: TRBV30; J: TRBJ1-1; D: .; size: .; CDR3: CAWSFVRDGEAFF; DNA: TGTGCCTGGAGTTTTGTTAGAGACGGGGAAGCTTTCTTT
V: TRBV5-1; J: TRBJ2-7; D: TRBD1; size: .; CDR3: CASRGQGLGYEQYF; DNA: TGCGCCAGCCGTGGACAGGGCCTTGGGTACGAGCAGTACTTC
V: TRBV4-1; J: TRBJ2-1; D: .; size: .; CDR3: CASSQGGWGDNEQFF; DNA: TGCGCCAGCAGCCAAGGCGGGTGGGGGGACAATGAGCAGTTCTTC
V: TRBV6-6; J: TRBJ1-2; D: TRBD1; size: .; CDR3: CASSDPTGGSGYTF; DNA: TGTGCCAGCAGCGATCCTACAGGGGGCTCTGGCTACACCTTC
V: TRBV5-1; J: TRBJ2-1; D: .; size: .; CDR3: CASMGAPGNEQFF; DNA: TGCGCCAGCATGGGCGCGCCAGGGAATGAGCAGTTCTTC
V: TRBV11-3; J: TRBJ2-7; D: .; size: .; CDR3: CASSLSPGDVPAEQYF; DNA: TGTGCCAGCAGCTTAAGTCCGGGAGACGTACCCGCCGAGCAGTACTTC
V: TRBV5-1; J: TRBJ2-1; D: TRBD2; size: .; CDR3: CASRSWTSGRRNEQFF; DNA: TGCGCCAGCCGTTCCTGGACTAGCGGGAGACGAAATGAGCAGTTCTTC
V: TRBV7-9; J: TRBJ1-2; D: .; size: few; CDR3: CASSFLAGYTF; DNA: TGTGCCAGCAGCTTTCTAGCTGGCTACACCTTC
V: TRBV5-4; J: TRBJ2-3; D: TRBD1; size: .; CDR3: CASSRRDRGGYTQYF; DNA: TGTGCCAGCAGCCGACGGGACAGGGGTGGTTATACGCAGTATTTT
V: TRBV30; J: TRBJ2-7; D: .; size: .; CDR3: CASNDRPDSYEQYF; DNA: TGTGCCTCTAACGACAGGCCGGACTCCTACGAGCAGTACTTC
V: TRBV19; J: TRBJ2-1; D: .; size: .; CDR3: CASRSPDRSFYNEQFF; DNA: TGTGCCAGTAGATCCCCCGACAGGAGTTTCTACAATGAGCAGTTCTTC
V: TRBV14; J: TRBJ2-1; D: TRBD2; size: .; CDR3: CASSKSGGFSSYNEQFF; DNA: TGTGCCAGCAGCAAAAGCGGGGGTTTTAGCTCCTACAATGAGCAGTTCTTC
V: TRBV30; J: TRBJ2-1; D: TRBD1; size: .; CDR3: CAWSVPGDRGNEQFF; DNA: TGTGCCTGGAGTGTACCAGGGGACAGGGGCAATGAGCAGTTCTTC
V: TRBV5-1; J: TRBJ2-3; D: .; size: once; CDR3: CASRALISTDTQYF; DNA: TGCGCCAGCCGTGCGCTGATAAGCACAGATACGCAGTATTTT
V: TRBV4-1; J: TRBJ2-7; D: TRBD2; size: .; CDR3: CASSHEPGLAAYEQYF; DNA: TGCGCCAGCAGCCATGAACCGGGACTAGCGGCCTACGAGCAGTACTTC
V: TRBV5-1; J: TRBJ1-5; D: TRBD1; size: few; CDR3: CASSLTGGQGQPQHF; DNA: TGCGCCAGCAGCTTGACAGGGGGCCAAGGTCAGCCCCAGCATTTT
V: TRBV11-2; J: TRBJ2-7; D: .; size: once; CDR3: CASSSGGWNLYEQYF; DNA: TGTGCCAGCAGCTCAGGAGGTTGGAACCTCTACGAGCAGTACTTC
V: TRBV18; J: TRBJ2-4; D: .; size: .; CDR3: CASSPFAPAERAKNIQYF; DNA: TGTGCCAGCTCACCGTTCGCGCCAGCGGAGAGAGCCAAAAACATTCAGTACTTC
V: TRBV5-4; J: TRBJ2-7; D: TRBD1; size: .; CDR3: CASSLTGGEVPYEQYF; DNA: TGTGCCAGCAGCTTGACAGGGGGCGAGGTACCCTACGAGCAGTACTTC
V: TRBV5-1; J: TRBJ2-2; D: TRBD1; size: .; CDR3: CASSLGTGGSGELFF; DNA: TGCGCCAGCAGCTTAGGGACAGGGGGATCCGGGGAGCTGTTTTTT
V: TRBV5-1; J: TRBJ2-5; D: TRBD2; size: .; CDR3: CASSFTSGSLETQYF; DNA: TGCGCCAGCAGCTTTACTAGCGGGAGTCTGGAGACCCAGTACTTC
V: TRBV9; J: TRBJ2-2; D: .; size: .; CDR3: CASSVGANTGELFF; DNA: TGTGCCAGCAGCGTAGGGGCCAACACCGGGGAGCTGTTTTTT
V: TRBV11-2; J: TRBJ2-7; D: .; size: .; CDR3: CASTNGLRSYEQYF; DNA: TGTGCCAGCACCAATGGACTGCGCTCCTACGAGCAGTACTTC
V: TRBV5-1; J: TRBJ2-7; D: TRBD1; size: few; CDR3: CASSLNTGAGEQYF; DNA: TGCGCCAGCAGTCTCAACACAGGGGCAGGGGAGCAGTACTTC
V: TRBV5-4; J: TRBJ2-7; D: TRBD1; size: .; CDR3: CASSPSGGQKQQYF; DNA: TGTGCCAGCAGCCCATCAGGGGGACAAAAGCAGCAGTACTTC
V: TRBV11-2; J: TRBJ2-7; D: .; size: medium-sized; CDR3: CASSEGLPSYEQYF; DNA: TGTGCCAGCAGCGAGGGACTTCCTTCCTACGAGCAGTACTTC
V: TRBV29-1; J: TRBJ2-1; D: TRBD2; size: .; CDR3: CSVDRTSGYNEQFF; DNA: TGCAGCGTTGACCGGACTAGCGGATACAATGAGCAGTTCTTC
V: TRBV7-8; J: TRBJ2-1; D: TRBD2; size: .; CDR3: CASSWGLAAYNEQFF; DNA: TGTGCCAGCAGCTGGGGACTAGCGGCCTACAATGAGCAGTTCTTC
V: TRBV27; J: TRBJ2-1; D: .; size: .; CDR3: CASSLQTGNNEQFF; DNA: TGTGCCAGCAGTTTACAAACAGGGAACAATGAGCAGTTCTTC
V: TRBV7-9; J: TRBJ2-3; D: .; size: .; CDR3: CASSFPSADTQYF; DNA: TGTGCCAGCAGCTTTCCGAGTGCAGATACGCAGTATTTT
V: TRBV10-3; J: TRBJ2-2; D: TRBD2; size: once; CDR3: CAIKTSGGIANTGELFF; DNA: TGTGCCATCAAGACTAGCGGGGGTATCGCGAACACCGGGGAGCTGTTTTTT
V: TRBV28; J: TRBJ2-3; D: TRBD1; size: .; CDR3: CASSSNRGRSDTQYF; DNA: TGTGCCAGCAGTTCGAACAGGGGGCGATCAGATACGCAGTATTTT
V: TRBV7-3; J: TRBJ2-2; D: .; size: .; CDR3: CASSSLGSGVGGELFF; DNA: TGTGCCAGCAGCTCGCTCGGTAGCGGTGTGGGCGGGGAGCTGTTTTTT
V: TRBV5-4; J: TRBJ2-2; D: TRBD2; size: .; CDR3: CASSFSGRGTGELFF; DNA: TGTGCCAGCAGCTTTAGCGGGAGAGGTACCGGGGAGCTGTTTTTT
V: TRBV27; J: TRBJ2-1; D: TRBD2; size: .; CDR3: CASKQGTSGRGNEQFF; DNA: TGTGCCAGTAAGCAGGGGACTAGCGGGAGGGGAAATGAGCAGTTCTTC
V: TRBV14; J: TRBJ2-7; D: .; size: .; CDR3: CASSPAGFPYEQYF; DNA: TGTGCCAGCAGCCCGGCAGGGTTCCCCTACGAGCAGTACTTC
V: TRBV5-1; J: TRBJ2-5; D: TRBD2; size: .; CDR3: CASLHASGSGETQYF; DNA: TGCGCCAGCCTCCACGCGAGCGGGAGTGGGGAGACCCAGTACTTC
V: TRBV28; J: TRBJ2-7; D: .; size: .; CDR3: CASSLWQGSYEQYF; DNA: TGTGCCAGCAGTTTATGGCAGGGGAGTTACGAGCAGTACTTC
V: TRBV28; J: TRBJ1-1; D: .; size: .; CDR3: CASRPRGNTEAFF; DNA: TGTGCCAGCAGGCCAAGAGGGAACACTGAAGCTTTCTTT
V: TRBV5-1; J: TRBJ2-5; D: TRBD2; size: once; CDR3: CASSFREGGETQYF; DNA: TGCGCCAGCAGCTTTCGGGAGGGCGGGGAGACCCAGTACTTC